Listed here is a single T cell receptor (beta chain). Measured with immunoSEQ multiplex PCR; TCRdb has only the in-frame clones, and not every one. The sample shows more than 300,000 clones, about nine tenths of them seen only once. This entry belongs to a study of blood T cell repertoires in COVID-19. Germline CDR1 reads SGHVS; CDR2 reads FQNEAQ. With 5 bases clipped from V and 1 base from J, the junction kept 10 bases outside the gene matches. The CDR3 is 17 amino acids. The sample comprised peripheral blood. The sequence came from a woman in her fifties or sixties with COVID-19, enrolled during active disease. This chain joins TRBV7-8 and TRBJ2-3, with 9 bases that match TRBD1. The CDR3 DNA is TGTGCCAGCAGCCCTCCCCGGGGACAGGGAGGCACAGATACGCAGTATTTT. Translation gives CASSPPRGQGGTDTQYF.